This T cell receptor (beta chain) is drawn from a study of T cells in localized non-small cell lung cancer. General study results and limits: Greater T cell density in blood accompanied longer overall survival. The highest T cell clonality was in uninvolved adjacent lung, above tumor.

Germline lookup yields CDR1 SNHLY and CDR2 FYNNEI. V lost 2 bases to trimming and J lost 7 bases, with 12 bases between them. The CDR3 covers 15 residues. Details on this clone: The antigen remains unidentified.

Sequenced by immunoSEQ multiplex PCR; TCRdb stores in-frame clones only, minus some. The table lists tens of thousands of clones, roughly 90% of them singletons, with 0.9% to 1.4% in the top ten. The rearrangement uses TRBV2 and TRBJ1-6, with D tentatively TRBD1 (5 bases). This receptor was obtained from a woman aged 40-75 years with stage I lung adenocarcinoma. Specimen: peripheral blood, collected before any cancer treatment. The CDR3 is CASSELSEGNSPLHF. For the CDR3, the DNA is TGTGCCAGCAGTGAACTCTCTGAGGGGAATTCACCCCTCCACTTT.